Following are 22 T cell receptor beta chains from one sample sequenced in a study of shared clonotypes between healthy human individuals. The data were produced by immunoSEQ multiplex PCR, yet TCRdb's version contains in-frame clones alone and is incomplete. Here the sample spans around 510,000 clones, about 96% being singletons. Sequencing was performed on naive CD4+ T cells sorted from blood. The subset was: CD45RA+ positively selected. These receptors were taken from a young woman in good health.

This clone has just one count. CDR3 region: CSVVEQLKETQYF. The CDR3 nucleotides read TGCAGCGTTGTTGAACAGCTGAAAGAGACCCAGTACTTC. This chain joins TRBV29-1 and TRBJ2-5; no definite D call. CDR1 and CDR2 from the germline V gene are SQVTM and ANQGSEA. This CDR3 has 13 residues. With 4 bases removed from V and 3 bases from J, the gap between germline ends came to 12 bases.

Concerning this clone: One end of the junction fails to match germline, which may point to a read error. The chain has TRBV6-1 and TRBJ2-3; 12 bases agree with TRBD2. Germline CDR1 and CDR2: MNHNS and SASEGT. The CDR3 loop spans 13 amino acids. The CDR3 nucleotides are TGTGCCAGCAGTGAAGACCCTTACGGACTAGCGGGGTGG. Protein product: CASSEDPYGLAGW.

The J gene is TRBJ2-1, the V gene TRBV29-1; 10 bases agree with TRBD2. The CDR3 has 15 residues. V shed 8 bases, J shed 0 bases, and the junction held 7 bases outside the gene matches. Germline-derived CDR1 and CDR2 are SQVTM and ANQGSEA. CDR3 in amino acids: CSTPSGGSSYNEQFF. CDR3 coding DNA: TGCAGCACTCCTAGCGGGGGAAGCTCCTACAATGAGCAGTTCTTC.

The rearrangement joins TRBV28 to TRBJ2-7; a weak D match, TRBD1 (5 bases). Trimming took 5 bases from V and 1 from J, leaving 15 bases between them. The CDR3 has 15 amino acids. Germline lookup yields CDR1 MDHEN and CDR2 SYDVKM. The CDR3 protein is CASSPGIVVSYEQYF. DNA for the CDR3: TGTGCCAGCAGTCCAGGGATTGTAGTGTCCTACGAGCAGTACTTC.

This chain links TRBV9 with TRBJ2-3; 7 nucleotides agree with TRBD2. The V gene's germline CDR1 is SGDLS and CDR2 YYNGEE. The ends lost 1 base at V and 1 base at J; junction bases unmatched: 0. The CDR3 consists of 14 residues. The CDR3 coding sequence is TGTGCCAGCAGCGTAACTAGCGGCACAGATACGCAGTATTTT. It encodes CASSVTSGTDTQYF.

A note on this clone: The sample contains more than one DNA sequence encoding this CDR3. CDR3 protein: CASSGTSRSSYEQYF. CDR3 coding DNA: TGTGCCAGCAGTGGGACTAGCAGGAGCTCCTACGAGCAGTACTTC. This sequence joins TRBV6-5 and TRBJ2-7, with 9 bases that match TRBD2. The germline V gene has CDR1 MNHEY and CDR2 SVGAGI. The CDR3 extends over 15 amino acids. V was pared by 5 bases and J by 0 bases, with 5 bases of the junction left unmatched.

The chain is built from TRBV27 and TRBJ1-2, with 10 bases aligning to TRBD1. The CDR3 has 17 residues. Germline V gene data show CDR1 as MNHEY and CDR2 as SMNVEV (reference sequence). V lost 8 bases, J lost 4 bases, and 16 bases stayed unmatched. CDR3 DNA sequence: TGTGCCAGCGGAGGAGGGCTCGACAGGGGGCGGAGCTATGGCTACACCTTC. Translation: CASGGGLDRGRSYGYTF.

The rearrangement joins TRBV18 to TRBJ2-7, with D perhaps TRBD2 (5 bases). V shed 3 bases and J shed 3 bases, with 15 bases lying between them. The germline gives CDR1 KGHSH, CDR2 LQKENI. The CDR3 is 15 residues long. CDR3 region: CASSPVLGPNYEQYF. The CDR3 region has the DNA TGTGCCAGCTCACCCGTACTAGGCCCGAACTACGAGCAGTACTTC.

The V gene is TRBV10-3, the J gene TRBJ1-1; D is perhaps TRBD1 (6 bases). Per the germline V gene, CDR1 is ENHRY and CDR2 is SYGVKD. The CDR3 consists of 16 residues. V lost 1 base and J lost 3, with 15 bases in between. The CDR3 sequence is CAISELQGTADTEAFF. The CDR3 coding sequence is TGTGCCATCAGTGAGTTGCAGGGGACGGCTGACACTGAAGCTTTCTTT.

A single count supports this clone. The genes are TRBV27 and TRBJ2-1; TRBD1 matches 8 bases. Trimming at V came to 5 bases and at J to 4 bases, leaving 10 bases not matched to a gene. Per the germline V gene, CDR1 is MNHEY and CDR2 is SMNVEV (reference sequence). This CDR3 contains 16 residues. DNA for the CDR3: TGTGCCAGCAGTAACGCCGGGACAGGTACATACAATGAGCAGTTCTTC. Protein sequence: CASSNAGTGTYNEQFF.

The chain joins TRBV9 to TRBJ2-5; TRBD2 matches 13 bases. With 4 bases clipped from V and 5 bases from J, the junction kept 8 bases outside the gene matches. This CDR3 is 16 amino acids long. The germline gives CDR1 SGDLS, CDR2 YYNGEE. CDR3 bases: TGTGCCAGCAGCATGGGGACTAGCGGGATCGGCGAGACCCAGTACTTC. This gives the protein CASSMGTSGIGETQYF.

The chain recombines TRBV9 with TRBJ2-2; 10 bases are shared with TRBD1. V was pared by 0 bases and J by 1 base, with 0 bases of the junction left unmatched. The CDR3 is 16 residues long. Per the germline V gene, CDR1 is SGDLS and CDR2 is YYNGEE. This CDR3 is CASSVGTGGNTGELFF. The CDR3 DNA sequence: TGTGCCAGCAGCGTAGGGACAGGGGGGAACACCGGGGAGCTGTTTTTT. Full variable domain (rest looked up from reference TRBV9 and TRBJ2-2): DSGVTQTPKHLITATGQRVTLRCSPRSGDLSVYWYQQSLDQGLQFLIQYYNGEERAKGNILERFSAQQFPDLHSELNLSSLELGDSALYFCASSVGTGGNTGELFFGEGSRLTVL.

The chain carries TRBV18 and TRBJ2-5; 8 nucleotides line up with TRBD2. The J call may not be correct, given that the DNA end is closer to TRBJ2-7. CDR3 length equals 18 residues. Germline CDR1 is KGHSH and CDR2 is LQKENI. The CDR3 DNA sequence: TGTGCCAGCTCACCCCAGACTAGCGACCTAGGAAAATTCTACGAGCAGTACTTC. Amino acids: CASSPQTSDLGKFYEQYF.

The rearrangement links TRBV5-1 to TRBJ2-2; 14 bases align to TRBD2. With 3 bases clipped from V and 7 bases from J, the junction kept 8 bases outside the gene matches. CDR3 size: 17 residues. CDR1 is SGHRS, CDR2 YFSETQ, per germline. CDR3 DNA sequence: TGCGCCAGCAGCTGGAGACTAGCGGGAGGGAGTCACGGGGAGCTGTTTTTT. It codes for CASSWRLAGGSHGELFF. The entire variable domain, with the rest obtained from reference TRBV5-1 and TRBJ2-2, is as follows: KAGVTQTPRYLIKTRGQQVTLSCSPISGHRSVSWYQQTPGQGLQFLFEYFSETQRNKGNFPGRFSGRQFSNSRSEMNVSTLELGDSALYLCASSWRLAGGSHGELFFGEGSRLTVL.

As regards this clone: The sample has other DNA sequences that encode this CDR3 too. V usage is TRBV5-1 and J usage is TRBJ2-1; the match to TRBD2 covers 9 bases. The CDR3 length is 15 residues. The V gene end was trimmed by 0 bases and the J gene end by 3 bases; junction bases not matched to a gene: 1. Germline loops: CDR1 SGHRS, CDR2 YFSETQ. In DNA form, the CDR3 reads TGCGCCAGCAGCTTGGGTAGCGGGAGCTACAATGAGCAGTTCTTC. Translated: CASSLGSGSYNEQFF.

The J gene is TRBJ1-4, the V gene TRBV6-4; 7 bases are a match to TRBD1. Germline-derived CDR1 and CDR2 are MRHNA and SNTAGT. V dropped 5 bases and J dropped 2; count of bases not matched to a gene: 8. This CDR3 region has 16 residues. The CDR3 DNA reads as TGTGCCAGCAGTTACCGACAGGGTCGCACTAATGAAAAACTGTTTTTT. This codes for CASSYRQGRTNEKLFF.

CDR3 sequence reads: CASSFAGRDYEQYF. The CDR3 DNA sequence: TGTGCCAGCAGCTTCGCAGGGCGGGACTACGAGCAGTACTTC. The chain recombines TRBV5-5 with TRBJ2-7; tentatively, D is TRBD2 (6 bases). Looked up from germline, CDR1 is SGHKS and CDR2 is YYEKEE (reference sequence). The CDR3 has 14 amino acids. V lost 2 bases to trimming and J lost 3 bases, with 12 bases between them.

V usage is TRBV7-9 and J usage is TRBJ1-1; 8 bases are shared with TRBD1. Losses at the gene ends were 4 bases for V and 8 bases for J; bases not matched to a gene: 9. CDR1 SEHNR and CDR2 FQNEAQ come from the germline V gene (reference sequence). The CDR3 totals 14 residues. The CDR3 reads CASSWTQGAWEAFF. The CDR3 coding sequence is TGTGCCAGCAGCTGGACCCAGGGGGCCTGGGAAGCTTTCTTT.

The V call is TRBV19, the J call TRBJ1-1, with D possibly being TRBD1 (6 bases). The CDR3 contains 16 residues. CDR1 LNHDA and CDR2 SQIVND come from the germline V gene (reference sequence). Trimming took off 6 bases at V and 1 base at J, with 18 bases between the two ends. The CDR3 reads CASRPRVGRGNTEAFF. DNA of the CDR3: TGTGCCAGTAGACCCCGGGTTGGCAGGGGGAACACTGAAGCTTTCTTT.

DNA of the CDR3: TGTGCCACCAGCGAACGGGACATAAATGAAAAACTGTTTTTT. Its translation: CATSERDINEKLFF. The chain couples TRBV15 to TRBJ1-4; possibly TRBD1 for D (6 bases). Germline CDR1 LNHNV, CDR2 YYDKDF (reference sequence). V lost 5 bases, J lost 5 bases, and 12 bases lay in between. This CDR3 is 14 amino acids long.

The V call is TRBV7-9, the J call TRBJ2-5; D is possibly TRBD1 (6 bases). V lost 8 bases and J 0 bases, leaving 13 bases between the germline ends. Looked up from germline, CDR1 is SEHNR and CDR2 is FQNEAQ (reference sequence). This CDR3 is 14 amino acids long. The CDR3 reads CASRLQGHQETQYF. The CDR3 region has the DNA TGTGCCAGCCGATTACAGGGCCACCAAGAGACCCAGTACTTC.

The chain couples TRBV27 to TRBJ2-7; possibly TRBD1 for D (6 bases). Germline V lookup: CDR1 MNHEY, CDR2 SMNVEV (reference sequence). The CDR3 has 16 amino acids. Deletions cut 5 bases from V and 0 bases from J, with 17 bases between. The DNA of the CDR3 is TGTGCCAGCAGTACCGCCCCCCTACAGGGCTCCTACGAGCAGTACTTC. Its protein product is CASSTAPLQGSYEQYF.